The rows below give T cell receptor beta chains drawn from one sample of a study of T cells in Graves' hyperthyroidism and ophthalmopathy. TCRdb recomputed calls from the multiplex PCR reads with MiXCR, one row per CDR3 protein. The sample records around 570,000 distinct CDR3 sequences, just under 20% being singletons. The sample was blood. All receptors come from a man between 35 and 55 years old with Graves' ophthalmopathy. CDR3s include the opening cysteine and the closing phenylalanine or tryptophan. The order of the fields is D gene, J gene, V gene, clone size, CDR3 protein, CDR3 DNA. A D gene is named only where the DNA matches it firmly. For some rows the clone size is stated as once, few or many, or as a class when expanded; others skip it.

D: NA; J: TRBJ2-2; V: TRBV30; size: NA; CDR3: CAWTSGAETGELFF; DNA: TGTGCCTGGACGAGTGGAGCGGAGACCGGGGAGCTGTTTTTT
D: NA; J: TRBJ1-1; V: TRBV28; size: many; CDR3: CASSLLGSTEAFF; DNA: TGTGCCAGCAGTTTATTGGGGAGCACTGAAGCTTTCTTT
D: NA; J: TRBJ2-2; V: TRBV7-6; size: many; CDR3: CASSLLAKDGELFF; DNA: TGTGCCAGCAGCTTACTGGCGAAGGACGGGGAGCTGTTTTTT
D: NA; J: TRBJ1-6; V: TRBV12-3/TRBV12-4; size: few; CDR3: CASRRNQVGNSPLHF; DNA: TGTGCCAGCAGACGAAACCAGGTGGGAAATTCACCCCTCCACTTT
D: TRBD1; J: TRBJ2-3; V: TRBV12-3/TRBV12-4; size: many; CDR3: CASSPGGTIVDTQYF; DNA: TGTGCCAGCAGCCCAGGGGGAACGATAGTGGATACGCAGTATTTT
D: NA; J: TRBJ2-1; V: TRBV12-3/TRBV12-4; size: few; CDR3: CASTGFHEQFF; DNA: TGTGCCAGCACGGGGTTCCATGAGCAGTTCTTC
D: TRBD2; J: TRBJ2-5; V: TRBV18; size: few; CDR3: CASSQKERGRQETQYF; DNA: TGTGCCAGCTCACAAAAAGAGCGGGGTAGGCAAGAGACCCAGTACTTC
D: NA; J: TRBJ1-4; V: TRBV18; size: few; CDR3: CASSRNPNEKLFF; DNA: TGTGCCAGCTCACGGAACCCGAATGAAAAACTGTTTTTT
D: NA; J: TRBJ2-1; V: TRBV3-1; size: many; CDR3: CASSHGSLDNEQFF; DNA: TGTGCCAGCAGCCATGGCAGCTTAGACAATGAGCAGTTCTTC
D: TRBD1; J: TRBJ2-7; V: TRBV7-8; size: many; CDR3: CASSPHGDRGRLREQYF; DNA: TGTGCCAGCAGCCCCCACGGGGACAGGGGGCGACTGAGAGAGCAGTACTTC
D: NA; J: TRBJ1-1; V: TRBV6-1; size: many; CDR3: CASSYRVTAANTEAFF; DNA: TGTGCCAGCAGTTATCGGGTGACAGCCGCGAACACTGAAGCTTTCTTT
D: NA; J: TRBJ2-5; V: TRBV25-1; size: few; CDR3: CASSATRPTQGTQYF; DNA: TGTGCCAGCAGTGCCACCAGACCCACCCAGGGGACCCAGTACTTC
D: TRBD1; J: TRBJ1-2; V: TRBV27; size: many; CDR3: CASSPEPGQGIYGYTF; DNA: TGTGCCAGCAGTCCAGAACCGGGACAGGGAATCTATGGCTACACCTTC
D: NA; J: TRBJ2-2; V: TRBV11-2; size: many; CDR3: CASSQQHTGELFF; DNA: TGTGCCAGCAGTCAACAACACACCGGGGAGCTGTTTTTT
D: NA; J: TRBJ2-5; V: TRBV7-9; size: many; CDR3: CASSRTEQETQYF; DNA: TGTGCCAGCAGCCGGACAGAGCAAGAGACCCAGTACTTC
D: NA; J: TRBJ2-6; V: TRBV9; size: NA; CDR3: CASSVVSPAGANVLTF; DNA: TGTGCCAGCAGCGTAGTTTCCCCGGCTGGGGCCAACGTCCTGACTTTC
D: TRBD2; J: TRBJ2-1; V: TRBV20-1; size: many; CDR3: CSAGPLAYNEQFF; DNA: TGCAGTGCCGGCCCACTAGCGTACAATGAGCAGTTCTTC
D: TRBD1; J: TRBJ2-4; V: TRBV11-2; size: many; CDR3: CASSLEGQGAGAKNIQYF; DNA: TGTGCCAGCAGCTTAGAAGGCCAGGGGGCGGGAGCCAAAAACATTCAGTACTTC
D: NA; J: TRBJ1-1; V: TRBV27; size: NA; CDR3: CASSLSSGVAFF; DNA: TGTGCCAGCAGTTTATCATCCGGGGTTGCTTTCTTT
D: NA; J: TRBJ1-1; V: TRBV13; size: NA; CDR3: CASSFGGRGTEAFF; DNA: TGTGCCAGCAGCTTTGGGGGGAGAGGAACTGAAGCTTTCTTT
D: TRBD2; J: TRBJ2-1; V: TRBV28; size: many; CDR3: CASSATSGRYNEQFF; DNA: TGTGCCAGCAGTGCGACTAGCGGGCGTTACAATGAGCAGTTCTTC
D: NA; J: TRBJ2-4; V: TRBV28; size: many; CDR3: CASSLVKAKNIQYF; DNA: TGTGCCAGCAGTCTCGTTAAGGCCAAAAACATTCAGTACTTC
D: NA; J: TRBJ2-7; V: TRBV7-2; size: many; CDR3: CASSFQGSSYEQYF; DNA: TGTGCCAGCAGCTTCCAGGGGAGCTCCTACGAGCAGTACTTC
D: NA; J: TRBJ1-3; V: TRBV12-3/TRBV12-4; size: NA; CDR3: CASSFQGLLINTIYF; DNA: TGTGCCAGCAGTTTCCAGGGGCTTTTAATTAACACCATATATTTT
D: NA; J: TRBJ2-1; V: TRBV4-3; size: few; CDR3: CASSRLGYNEQFF; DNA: TGCGCCAGCAGCCGACTAGGATACAATGAGCAGTTCTTC
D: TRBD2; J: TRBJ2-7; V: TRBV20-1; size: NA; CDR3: CSASGTSDSSYEQYF; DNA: TGCAGTGCCTCCGGGACTAGCGACAGCTCCTACGAGCAGTACTTC
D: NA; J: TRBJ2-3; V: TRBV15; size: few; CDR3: CATSPGEGKSTDTQYF; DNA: TGTGCCACCAGCCCCGGGGAAGGGAAGAGCACAGATACGCAGTATTTT
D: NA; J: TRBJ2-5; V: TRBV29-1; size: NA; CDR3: CSGAVDQETQYF; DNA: TGCAGCGGAGCGGTAGACCAAGAGACCCAGTACTTC
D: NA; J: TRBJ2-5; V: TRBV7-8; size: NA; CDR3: CASSLDIWSSKETQYF; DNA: TGTGCCAGCAGCTTAGATATTTGGTCATCTAAAGAGACCCAGTACTTC
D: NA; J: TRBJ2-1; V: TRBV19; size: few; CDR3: CASTERGTHRNEQFF; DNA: TGTGCCAGTACCGAAAGGGGGACTCACCGCAATGAGCAGTTCTTC